These 7 T cell receptor beta chains originate from one sample sequenced in a study of blood T cell repertoires in COVID-19. Sequencing was performed with immunoSEQ multiplex PCR; in TCRdb, only in-frame clones are kept and a portion is missing. Of over 100,000 clones listed, around 81% are singletons. The source material was peripheral blood. The receptor source for this set is a woman aged 60-75 years with active or convalescent COVID-19.

The gene calls are TRBV28 and TRBJ1-3; tentative D call: TRBD1 (6 bases). Germline CDR1 reads MDHEN; CDR2 reads SYDVKM. This CDR3 region has 18 residues. The V end was cut by 2 bases, the J end by 0 bases, with 17 bases between. CDR3 nucleotide sequence: TGTGCCAGCAGTTTAGAGCCCCCGGGGGGCAGCTCTGGAAACACCATATATTTT. This codes for CASSLEPPGGSSGNTIYF.

This chain joins TRBV28 and TRBJ1-4; 7 nucleotides match TRBD1. Trimming took 3 bases from V and 8 from J; bases not matched to a gene: 15. Germline CDR1 is MDHEN and CDR2 is SYDVKM. The CDR3 extends over 17 amino acids. As DNA, the CDR3 is TGTGCCAGCAGTTTCCCCCTTGGAGGCTTAGGGGGCGAAAAACTGTTTTTT. This encodes CASSFPLGGLGGEKLFF. Together with reference TRBV28 and TRBJ1-4, the CDR3 gives the full variable domain: DVKVTQSSRYLVKRTGEKVFLECVQDMDHENMFWYRQDPGLGLRLIYFSYDVKMKEKGDIPEGYSVSREKKERFSLILESASTNQTSMYLCASSFPLGGLGGEKLFFGSGTQLSVL.

The chain employs TRBV7-2 and TRBJ2-3; TRBD2 matches at 11 bases. CDR3 length: 16 residues. In germline, CDR1 is SGHTA, CDR2 FQGNSA. V gave up 1 base and J gave up 3 bases; unmatched junction bases: 3. This CDR3 reads CASSLGPSGRTDTQYF. The CDR3, as DNA: TGTGCCAGCAGCTTAGGCCCTAGCGGGAGGACAGATACGCAGTATTTT.

This chain uses TRBV7-9 with TRBJ1-1; weak D call: TRBD1 (6 bases). Trimming took 7 bases from V and 6 from J, leaving 24 bases between them. Germline V gene lookup returns CDR1 SEHNR and CDR2 FQNEAQ (reference sequence). The CDR3 extends over 16 amino acids. Here the CDR3 DNA reads TGTGCCAGCACCGCCTCAGGGTATGTGACAGGCTCTGAAGCTTTCTTT. The encoded protein is CASTASGYVTGSEAFF. The complete variable domain, with remaining parts taken from reference TRBV7-9 and TRBJ1-1, reads DTGVSQNPRHKITKRGQNVTFRCDPISEHNRLYWYRQTLGQGPEFLTYFQNEAQLEKSRLLSDRFSAERPKGSFSTLEIQRTEQGDSAMYLCASTASGYVTGSEAFFGQGTRLTVV.

The V call is TRBV20-1, the J call TRBJ1-1; TRBD1 might be the D (6 bases). CDR3 length: 13 residues. V shed 3 bases and J shed 5 bases, with 13 bases lying between them. Germline V gene data show CDR1 as DFQATT and CDR2 as SNEGSKA (reference sequence). The CDR3 coding sequence is TGCAGTGCTAGTCTACAGGGTGGTACTGAAGCTTTCTTT. Its translation: CSASLQGGTEAFF.

The chain couples TRBV7-9 to TRBJ1-2; 8 nucleotides align to TRBD1. Germline loops: CDR1 SEHNR, CDR2 FQNEAQ (reference sequence). This CDR3 has 16 residues. J lost 2 bases, V lost 5 bases, and 10 bases had no gene match. CDR3 in amino acids: CASSAAPGQENYGYTF. CDR3 DNA: TGTGCCAGCAGCGCGGCTCCGGGACAGGAGAACTATGGCTACACCTTC.

This chain joins TRBV5-1 and TRBJ2-1; 14 bases match TRBD2. J was trimmed by 9 bases and V by 4 bases; bases with no gene match: 6. The CDR3 covers 15 residues. The germline gives CDR1 SGHRS, CDR2 YFSETQ. The DNA of the CDR3 is TGCGCCAGCAGCGAGGGACTAGCGGGAGTTCGTGAGCAGTTCTTC. This gives the protein CASSEGLAGVREQFF.